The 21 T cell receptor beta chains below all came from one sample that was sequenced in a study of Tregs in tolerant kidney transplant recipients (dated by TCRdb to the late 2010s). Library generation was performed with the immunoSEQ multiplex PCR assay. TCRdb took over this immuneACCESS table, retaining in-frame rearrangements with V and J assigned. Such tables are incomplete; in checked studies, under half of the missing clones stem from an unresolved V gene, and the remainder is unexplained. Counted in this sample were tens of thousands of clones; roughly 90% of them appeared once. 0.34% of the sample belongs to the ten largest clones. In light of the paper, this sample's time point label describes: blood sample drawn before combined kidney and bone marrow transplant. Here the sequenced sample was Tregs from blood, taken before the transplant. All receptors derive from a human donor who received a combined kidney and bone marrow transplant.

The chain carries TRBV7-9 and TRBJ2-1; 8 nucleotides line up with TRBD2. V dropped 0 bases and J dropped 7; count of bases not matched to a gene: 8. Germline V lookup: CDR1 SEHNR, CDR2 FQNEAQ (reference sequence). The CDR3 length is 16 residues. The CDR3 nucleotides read TGTGCCAGCAGCTTAGCTAAGAGCGGGAGCTGGAATGAGCAGTTCTTC. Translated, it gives CASSLAKSGSWNEQFF. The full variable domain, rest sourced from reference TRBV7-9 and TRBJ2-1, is DTGVSQNPRHKITKRGQNVTFRCDPISEHNRLYWYRQTLGQGPEFLTYFQNEAQLEKSRLLSDRFSAERPKGSFSTLEIQRTEQGDSAMYLCASSLAKSGSWNEQFFGPGTRLTVL.

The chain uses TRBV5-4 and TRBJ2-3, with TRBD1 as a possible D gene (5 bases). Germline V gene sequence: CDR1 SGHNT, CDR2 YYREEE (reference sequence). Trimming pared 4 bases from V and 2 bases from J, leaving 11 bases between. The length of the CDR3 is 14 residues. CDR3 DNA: TGTGCCAGCAGCAGTTCAGGGTCCACAGATACGCAGTATTTT. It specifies CASSSSGSTDTQYF.

CDR3 amino acids: CASKRGSPYEQYF. Here the CDR3 DNA reads TGTGCCAGCAAAAGGGGCTCTCCCTACGAGCAGTACTTC. This chain joins TRBV28 and TRBJ2-7; tentatively, D is TRBD1 (5 bases). Trimming stripped 7 bases from V and 2 bases from J, with 12 bases between. Germline V CDR1 and CDR2: MDHEN, SYDVKM. CDR3 length: 13 residues.

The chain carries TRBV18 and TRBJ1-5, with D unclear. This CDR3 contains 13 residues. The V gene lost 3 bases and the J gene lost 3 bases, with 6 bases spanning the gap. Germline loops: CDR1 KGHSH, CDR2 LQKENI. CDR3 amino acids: CASSPGPNQPQHF. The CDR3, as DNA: TGTGCCAGCTCACCCGGCCCCAATCAGCCCCAGCATTTT.

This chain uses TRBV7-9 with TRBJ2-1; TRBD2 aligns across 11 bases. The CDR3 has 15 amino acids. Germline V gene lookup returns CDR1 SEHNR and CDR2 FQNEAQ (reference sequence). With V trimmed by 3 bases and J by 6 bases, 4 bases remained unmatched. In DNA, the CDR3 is TGTGCCAGCAGCTTTATAGCGGGAGGGTCCAATGAGCAGTTCTTC. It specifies CASSFIAGGSNEQFF.

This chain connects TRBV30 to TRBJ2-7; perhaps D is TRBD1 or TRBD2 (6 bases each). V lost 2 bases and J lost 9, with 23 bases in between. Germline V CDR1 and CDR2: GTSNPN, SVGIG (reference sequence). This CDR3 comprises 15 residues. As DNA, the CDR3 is TGTGCCTGGAGTCCGGGGGCAGGTCCATGGGCCGGGCAGTACTTC. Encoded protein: CAWSPGAGPWAGQYF.

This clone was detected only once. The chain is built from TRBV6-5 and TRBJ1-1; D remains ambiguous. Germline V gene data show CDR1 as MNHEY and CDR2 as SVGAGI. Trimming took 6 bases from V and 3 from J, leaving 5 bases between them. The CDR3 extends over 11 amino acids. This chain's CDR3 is CASSQYTEAFF. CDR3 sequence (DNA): TGTGCCAGCAGCCAATACACTGAAGCTTTCTTT.

The CDR3 protein is CASSKTEVSRDNEKLFF. In nucleotides, the CDR3 is TGTGCCAGCAGCAAAACTGAGGTCAGCCGGGATAATGAAAAACTGTTTTTT. This rearrangement joins TRBV21-1 to TRBJ1-4. TRBV21-1 is shown as a pseudogene. CDR3 length: 17 amino acids.

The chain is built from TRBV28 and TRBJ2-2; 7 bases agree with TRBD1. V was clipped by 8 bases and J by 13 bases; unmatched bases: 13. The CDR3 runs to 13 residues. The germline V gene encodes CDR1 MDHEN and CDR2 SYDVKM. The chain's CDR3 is CASRTKQGSALFF. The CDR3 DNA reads TGTGCCAGCCGTACCAAACAGGGGTCAGCGCTGTTTTTT.

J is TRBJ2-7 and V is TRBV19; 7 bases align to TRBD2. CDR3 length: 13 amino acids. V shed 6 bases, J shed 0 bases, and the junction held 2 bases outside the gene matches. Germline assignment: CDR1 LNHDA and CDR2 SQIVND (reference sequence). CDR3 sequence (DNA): TGTGCCAGTAGGGGGGACTACTCCTACGAGCAGTACTTC. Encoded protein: CASRGDYSYEQYF.

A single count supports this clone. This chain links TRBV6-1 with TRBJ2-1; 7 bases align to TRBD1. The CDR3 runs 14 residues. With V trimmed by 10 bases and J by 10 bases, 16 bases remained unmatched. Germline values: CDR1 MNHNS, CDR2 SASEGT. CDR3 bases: TGTGCCACCGTACGACAGGGCCCCTCATGGGAGCAGTTCTTC. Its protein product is CATVRQGPSWEQFF.

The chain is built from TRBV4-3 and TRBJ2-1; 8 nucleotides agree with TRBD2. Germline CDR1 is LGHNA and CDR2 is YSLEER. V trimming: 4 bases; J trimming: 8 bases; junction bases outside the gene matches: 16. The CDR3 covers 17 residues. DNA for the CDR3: TGCGCCAGCAGCCCGGGGGGGAAGGGACTGAGCTTGGATGAGCAGTTCTTC. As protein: CASSPGGKGLSLDEQFF.

This chain's CDR3 is CAWSNGRETQYF. The CDR3 DNA reads as TGTGCCTGGAGTAACGGGAGAGAGACCCAGTACTTC. This chain links TRBV30 with TRBJ2-5, with a tentative D call TRBD2 (6 bases). The V end was cut by 2 bases, the J end by 4 bases, with 8 bases between. Germline CDR1 is GTSNPN and CDR2 is SVGIG (reference sequence). CDR3 length equals 12 residues.

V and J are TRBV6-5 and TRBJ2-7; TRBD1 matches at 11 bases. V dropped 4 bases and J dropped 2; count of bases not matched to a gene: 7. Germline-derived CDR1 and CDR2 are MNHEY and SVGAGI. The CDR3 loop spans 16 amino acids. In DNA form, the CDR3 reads TGTGCCAGCAGTTCTTCACCGGGACAGGGGGCCTACGAGCAGTACTTC. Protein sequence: CASSSSPGQGAYEQYF.

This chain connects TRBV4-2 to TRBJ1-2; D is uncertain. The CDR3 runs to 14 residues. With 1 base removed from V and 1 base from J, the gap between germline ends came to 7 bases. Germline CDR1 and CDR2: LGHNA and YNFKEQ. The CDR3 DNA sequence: TGTGCCAGCAGCCAAGGTGGGATTAACTATGGCTACACCTTC. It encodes CASSQGGINYGYTF.

The CDR3: CASRNPRTGNLRRSYEQYF. The DNA for the CDR3 is TGTGCCAGCAGGAATCCCCGGACAGGGAACCTACGGCGCTCCTACGAGCAGTACTTC. This chain connects TRBV28 to TRBJ2-7; 8 bases match TRBD1. Germline V CDR1 and CDR2: MDHEN, SYDVKM. The length of the CDR3 is 19 residues. Unmatched junction bases numbered 19, after V lost 6 bases and J lost 0 bases.

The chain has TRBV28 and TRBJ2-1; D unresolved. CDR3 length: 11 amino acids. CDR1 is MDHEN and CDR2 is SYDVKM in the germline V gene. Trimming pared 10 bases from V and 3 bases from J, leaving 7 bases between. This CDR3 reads CATDLYNEQFF. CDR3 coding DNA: TGTGCCACCGACCTCTACAATGAGCAGTTCTTC.

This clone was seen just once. The CDR3 sequence is CASKQRLGASYNEQFF. Written as DNA, the CDR3 is TGTGCCAGCAAACAGCGTCTCGGGGCTTCCTACAATGAGCAGTTCTTC. The chain has TRBV6-6 and TRBJ2-1; TRBD1 or TRBD2 may be the D gene (5 bases each). Germline CDR1 MNHNY, CDR2 SVGAGI (reference sequence). The CDR3 totals 16 residues. Trimming shortened V by 7 bases and J by 1 base, and 17 bases separated the two germline ends.

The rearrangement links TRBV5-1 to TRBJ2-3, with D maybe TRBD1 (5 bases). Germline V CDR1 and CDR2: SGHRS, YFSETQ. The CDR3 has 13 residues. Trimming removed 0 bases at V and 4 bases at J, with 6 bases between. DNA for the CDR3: TGCGCCAGCAGCTTGGGACAGTCAGATACGCAGTATTTT. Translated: CASSLGQSDTQYF.

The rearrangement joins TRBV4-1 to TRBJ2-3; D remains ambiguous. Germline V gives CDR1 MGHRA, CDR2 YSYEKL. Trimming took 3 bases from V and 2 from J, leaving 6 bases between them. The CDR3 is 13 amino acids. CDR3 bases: TGCGCCAGCAGCCACGTGATCACAGATACGCAGTATTTT. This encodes CASSHVITDTQYF.

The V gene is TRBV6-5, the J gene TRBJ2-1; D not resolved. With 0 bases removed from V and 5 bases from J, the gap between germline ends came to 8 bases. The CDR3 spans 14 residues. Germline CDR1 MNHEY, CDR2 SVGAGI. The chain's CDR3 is CASSYSRRHNEQFF. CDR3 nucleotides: TGTGCCAGCAGTTACTCTCGGCGGCACAATGAGCAGTTCTTC.